Sequencing of this T cell receptor (beta chain) was carried out in a study of blood T cell repertoires in COVID-19. Looking at the study overall: Sites across the United States, Italy and Spain contributed samples from acute and convalescent COVID-19. T cells, B-cell-depleted T cells, or PBMCs supplied cDNA or gDNA.

Methods used by the authors: Amplifying reference gene primers gave estimates of nucleated cell counts. Some clones are missing from TCRdb's copy, which holds only in-frame ones; the method was immunoSEQ multiplex PCR. For V, J and clone size, that table is used; D and trimming come from the DNA. Altogether approximately 250,000 clones are present, under 90% being singletons, with the ten largest covering 7.5% to 9%. Trimming took off 4 bases at V and 3 bases at J, with 10 bases between the two ends. This CDR3 is built from 13 residues. CDR1 SGHKS and CDR2 YYEKEE come from the germline V gene (reference sequence).

This sequence originates from a human donor in a cohort sampled during active COVID-19. J is TRBJ1-1 and V is TRBV5-5; D is unresolved. The sample was peripheral blood. The CDR3 DNA follows: TGTGCCAGCAGCGCGGGTGTGGACACTGAAGCTTTCTTT. It encodes CASSAGVDTEAFF.